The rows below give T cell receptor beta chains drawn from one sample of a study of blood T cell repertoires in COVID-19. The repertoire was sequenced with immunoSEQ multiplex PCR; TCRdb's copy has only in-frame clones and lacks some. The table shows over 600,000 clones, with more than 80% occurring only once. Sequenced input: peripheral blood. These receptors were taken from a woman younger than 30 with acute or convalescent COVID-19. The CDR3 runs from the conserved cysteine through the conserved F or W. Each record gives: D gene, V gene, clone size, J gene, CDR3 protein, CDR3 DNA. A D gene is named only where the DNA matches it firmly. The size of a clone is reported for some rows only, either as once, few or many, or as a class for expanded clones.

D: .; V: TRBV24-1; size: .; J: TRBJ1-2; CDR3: CATSDWARGYTF; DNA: TGTGCCACCAGTGATTGGGCACGCGGCTACACCTTC
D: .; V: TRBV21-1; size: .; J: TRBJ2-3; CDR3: CASGGTGGTDTQYF; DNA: TGTGCCAGCGGGGGGACAGGGGGCACAGATACGCAGTATTTT
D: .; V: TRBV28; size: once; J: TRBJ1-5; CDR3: CASRRALFGPSNQPQHF; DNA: TGTGCCAGCAGGAGGGCTCTTTTCGGGCCTAGCAATCAGCCCCAGCATTTT
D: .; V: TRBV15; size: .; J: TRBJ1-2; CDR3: CATSRVPDWDGYTF; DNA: TGTGCCACCAGCAGAGTCCCCGACTGGGATGGCTACACCTTC
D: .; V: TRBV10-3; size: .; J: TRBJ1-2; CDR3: CAISESTAGLYGYTF; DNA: TGTGCCATCAGTGAGTCGACGGCAGGACTATATGGCTACACCTTC
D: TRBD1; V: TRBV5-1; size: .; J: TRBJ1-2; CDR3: CASSQWTGVDYTF; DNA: TGCGCCAGCAGCCAATGGACAGGGGTTGACTACACCTTC
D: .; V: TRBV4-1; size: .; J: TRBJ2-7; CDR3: CASSQYRAYEQYF; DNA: TGCGCCAGCAGCCAATACAGAGCCTACGAGCAGTACTTC
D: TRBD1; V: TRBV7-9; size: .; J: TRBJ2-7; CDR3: CASSLETGGGYEQYF; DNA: TGTGCCAGCAGCTTAGAAACAGGGGGAGGTTACGAGCAGTACTTC
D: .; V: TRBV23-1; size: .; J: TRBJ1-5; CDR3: CATRRRPRAVQPQHF; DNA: TGCGCCACCCGGAGACGGCCCAGGGCTGTACAGCCCCAGCATTTT
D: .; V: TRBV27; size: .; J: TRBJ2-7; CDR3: CASRRIRASYEQYF; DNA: TGTGCCAGCAGGAGGATCAGGGCCTCCTACGAGCAGTACTTC
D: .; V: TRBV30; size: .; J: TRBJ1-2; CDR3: CAWSLTGNYGYTF; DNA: TGTGCCTGGAGTTTAACAGGGAACTATGGCTACACCTTC
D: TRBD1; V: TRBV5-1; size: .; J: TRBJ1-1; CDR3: CASSQTGSNTEAFF; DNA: TGCGCCAGCAGCCAGACAGGGTCAAACACTGAAGCTTTCTTT
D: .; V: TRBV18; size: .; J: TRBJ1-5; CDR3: CASSPPGRGEYQPQHF; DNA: TGTGCCAGCTCACCCCCGGGGAGGGGGGAATATCAGCCCCAGCATTTT
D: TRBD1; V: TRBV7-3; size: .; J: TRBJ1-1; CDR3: CASSLDPSTGKNTEAFF; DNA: TGTGCCAGCAGCTTAGACCCGTCGACAGGGAAGAACACTGAAGCTTTCTTT
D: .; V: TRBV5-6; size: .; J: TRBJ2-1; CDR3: CASSLKGLPFNEQFF; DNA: TGTGCCAGCAGCTTGAAGGGACTCCCGTTCAATGAGCAGTTCTTC
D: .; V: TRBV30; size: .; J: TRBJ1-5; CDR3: CAWSDGGFSNQPQHF; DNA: TGTGCCTGGAGTGATGGGGGGTTTAGCAATCAGCCCCAGCATTTT
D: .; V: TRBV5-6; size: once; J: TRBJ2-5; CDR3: CASSLDVSEETQYF; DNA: TGTGCCAGCAGCTTGGATGTCTCGGAGGAGACCCAGTACTTC
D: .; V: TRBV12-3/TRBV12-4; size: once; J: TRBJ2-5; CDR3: CASQGPETQYF; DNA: TGTGCCAGTCAGGGCCCAGAGACCCAGTACTTC